These 27 T cell receptor beta chains came from one sample sequenced in a study of blood T cell repertoires in COVID-19. Clones were sequenced by immunoSEQ multiplex PCR, and TCRdb holds only the in-frame ones, with some missing. Of about 300,000 clones in the sample, under 90% were seen once. The sequenced sample consisted of PBMCs or T cells enriched from blood (not recorded which). These receptors originate from a woman in her forties or fifties who had been exposed to COVID-19.

The chain has TRBV4-1 and TRBJ2-7; 12 nucleotides match TRBD2. Germline CDR1 MGHRA, CDR2 YSYEKL. The CDR3 covers 17 residues. Germline trimming cut 1 base from V and 2 bases from J; bases unmatched to any gene: 6. This chain's CDR3 is CASSQATTSGGTYEQYF. The DNA of the CDR3 is TGCGCCAGCAGCCAAGCCACCACTAGCGGGGGGACCTACGAGCAGTACTTC.

The chain carries TRBV3-1 (or the pseudogene TRBV3-2) and TRBJ1-2, with 8 nucleotides matching TRBD1. Germline V CDR1 and CDR2: LGHDT, YNNKEL (reference sequence). V was clipped by 6 bases and J by 2 bases; unmatched bases: 2. The CDR3 spans 13 residues. DNA of the CDR3: TGTGCCAGCAGAGGACAGGGAAACTATGGCTACACCTTC. This sequence encodes CASRGQGNYGYTF.

This clone appeared once. CDR3 residues: CASRVGTSWSNYEQFF. As DNA, the CDR3 is TGCGCCAGCAGGGTGGGGACTAGTTGGAGTAACTATGAGCAGTTCTTC. V is TRBV5-1 and J is TRBJ2-1; 8 positions match TRBD2. This CDR3 is 16 amino acids long. From germline, CDR1 is SGHRS and CDR2 YFSETQ. Unmatched junction bases numbered 15, after V lost 5 bases and J lost 8 bases.

The chain is built from TRBV25-1 and TRBJ1-6, with TRBD1 matching over 8 bases. Germline lookup yields CDR1 MGHDK and CDR2 SYGVNS. The ends lost 5 bases at V and 7 bases at J; junction bases unmatched: 4. The CDR3 contains 14 residues. The DNA of the CDR3 is TGTGCCAGCAGTAGTTGGACAGGGAATTCACCCCTCCACTTT. Residues: CASSSWTGNSPLHF.

The chain joins TRBV7-2 to TRBJ2-3; 7 bases align to TRBD2. The CDR3 totals 14 residues. CDR1 is SGHTA, CDR2 FQGNSA, per germline. The V and J ends lost 3 bases and 3 bases, in that order; junction bases with no gene match: 3. CDR3 bases: TGTGCCAGCAGCTTCGGGACTAAGACAGATACGCAGTATTTT. Translated: CASSFGTKTDTQYF. Combining the CDR3 with reference TRBV7-2 and TRBJ2-3 gives the whole variable domain GAGVSQSPSNKVTEKGKDVELRCDPISGHTALYWYRQSLGQGLEFLIYFQGNSAPDKSGLPSDRFSAERTGGSVSTLTIQRTQQEDSAVYLCASSFGTKTDTQYFGPGTRLTVL.

The chain links TRBV5-1 to TRBJ1-2; TRBD1 matches at 9 bases. Trimming at V came to 3 bases and at J to 3 bases, leaving 9 bases not matched to a gene. CDR1 is SGHRS, CDR2 YFSETQ, per germline. The length of the CDR3 is 16 residues. Here the CDR3 DNA reads TGCGCCAGCAGCTGGGGACAGGGAGAGTCGGACTATGGCTACACCTTC. This gives the protein CASSWGQGESDYGYTF. Filled out from reference TRBV5-1 and TRBJ1-2, the complete variable domain reads KAGVTQTPRYLIKTRGQQVTLSCSPISGHRSVSWYQQTPGQGLQFLFEYFSETQRNKGNFPGRFSGRQFSNSRSEMNVSTLELGDSALYLCASSWGQGESDYGYTFGSGTRLTVV.

This clone was detected only once. The chain has TRBV6-1 and TRBJ1-1, with D unresolved. Trimming took 2 bases from V and 4 from J, leaving 14 bases between them. This CDR3 spans 15 amino acids. Per germline, CDR1 MNHNS and CDR2 SASEGT. DNA of the CDR3: TGTGCCAGCAGTGAACCCCCCAGTGGACTCACTGAAGCTTTCTTT. Its protein is CASSEPPSGLTEAFF.

This clone occurred a few times. The V gene is TRBV7-9, the J gene TRBJ2-2; TRBD1 matches at 10 bases. From germline, CDR1 is SEHNR and CDR2 FQNEAQ (reference sequence). This CDR3 is built from 15 residues. Unmatched junction bases numbered 4, after V lost 3 bases and J lost 6 bases. CDR3 protein: CASSFGTGDPGELFF. The CDR3, as DNA: TGTGCCAGCAGCTTCGGGACAGGGGACCCCGGGGAGCTGTTTTTT. The full variable domain, with the rest looked up from reference TRBV7-9 and TRBJ2-2, is DTGVSQNPRHKITKRGQNVTFRCDPISEHNRLYWYRQTLGQGPEFLTYFQNEAQLEKSRLLSDRFSAERPKGSFSTLEIQRTEQGDSAMYLCASSFGTGDPGELFFGEGSRLTVL.

The chain employs TRBV19 and TRBJ1-5; the match to TRBD1 covers 10 bases. The germline CDR1 and CDR2 sequences are LNHDA and SQIVND (reference sequence). This CDR3 region has 14 residues. The trim removed 7 bases at V and 5 bases at J, leaving 5 bases unmatched. The CDR3 coding sequence is TGTGCCAGTACCCCGGGACAGGGGTATCAGCCCCAGCATTTT. This codes for CASTPGQGYQPQHF.

V gene TRBV20-1 combines with J gene TRBJ1-1; TRBD1 is a possible D gene (5 bases). The CDR3 sequence is 14 residues long. Germline V gene lookup returns CDR1 DFQATT and CDR2 SNEGSKA (reference sequence). Trimming left V 3 bases short and J 5 bases short, with 16 bases between. CDR3 loop: CSASRRGLVTEAFF. For the CDR3, the DNA is TGCAGTGCTAGTCGGCGGGGCTTGGTAACTGAAGCTTTCTTT.

The count of this clone is one. This sequence joins TRBV4-1 and TRBJ2-2; D is perhaps TRBD1 (5 bases). The V and J ends lost 0 bases and 1 base respectively, with 12 bases between them. CDR1 and CDR2 from the germline V gene are MGHRA and YSYEKL. CDR3 size: 17 residues. The CDR3: CASSQESWQGNTGELFF. The CDR3 nucleotides are TGCGCCAGCAGCCAAGAGTCGTGGCAGGGGAACACCGGGGAGCTGTTTTTT.

This chain connects TRBV7-2 to TRBJ1-5, with 8 bases fitting TRBD1. CDR1 SGHTA and CDR2 FQGNSA come from the germline V gene. This CDR3 has 16 residues. J gave up 3 bases and V 3 bases, and 7 bases lay outside the gene matches. The CDR3 nucleotides read TGTGCCAGCAGCTTGGCCGGGACAGGTGTCAATCAGCCCCAGCATTTT. This sequence encodes CASSLAGTGVNQPQHF.

This clone was observed a few times. The chain employs TRBV7-9 and TRBJ1-2; tentative D call: TRBD1 (5 bases). V gave up 2 bases and J gave up 2 bases, with 15 bases separating them. CDR1 SEHNR and CDR2 FQNEAQ come from the germline V gene (reference sequence). The CDR3 extends over 16 amino acids. The CDR3 here is CASSLFGQEINYGYTF. CDR3 DNA: TGTGCCAGCAGCTTATTCGGACAAGAGATAAACTATGGCTACACCTTC.

This chain connects TRBV5-1 to TRBJ2-5, with TRBD2 matching over 11 bases. The CDR3 consists of 14 residues. Germline loops: CDR1 SGHRS, CDR2 YFSETQ. After removal of 4 bases from V and 4 bases from J, the junction contained 3 bases not matched to a gene. Here the CDR3 DNA reads TGCGCCAGCAGCCATACTAGCGGGGGAGAGACCCAGTACTTC. It translates to CASSHTSGGETQYF. The full variable domain, its missing parts supplied by reference TRBV5-1 and TRBJ2-5, is KAGVTQTPRYLIKTRGQQVTLSCSPISGHRSVSWYQQTPGQGLQFLFEYFSETQRNKGNFPGRFSGRQFSNSRSEMNVSTLELGDSALYLCASSHTSGGETQYFGPGTRLLVL.

CDR3 bases: TGTGCCAGCAGCTTAGGCGGCAATAATTCACCCCTCCACTTT. Translation: CASSLGGNNSPLHF. This chain links TRBV7-2 with TRBJ1-6; unclear D gene. Trimming shortened V by 1 base and J by 5 bases, and 6 bases separated the two germline ends. CDR1 is SGHTA, CDR2 FQGNSA, per germline. CDR3 size: 14 residues.

This clone was seen just once. The V gene is TRBV2, the J gene TRBJ1-2, with TRBD1 as a possible D gene (6 bases). The germline V gene has CDR1 SNHLY and CDR2 FYNNEI. This CDR3 spans 14 amino acids. Trimming cost V 6 bases and J 4 bases, with 15 bases left between them. CDR3: CASSTGHFSYGYTF. The CDR3 DNA reads as TGTGCCAGCAGCACGGGACACTTCTCCTATGGCTACACCTTC.

The chain links TRBV6-2 or TRBV6-3 to TRBJ1-3; D is ambiguous. The V end was cut by 2 bases, the J end by 4 bases, with 9 bases between. The length of the CDR3 is 14 residues. The germline CDR1 and CDR2 sequences are MNHEY and SVGEGT. CDR3 amino acids: CASSYPGSGNTIYF. Written as DNA, the CDR3 is TGTGCCAGCAGTTACCCGGGGAGCGGAAACACCATATATTTT.

As DNA, the CDR3 is TGTGCCAGCAGCGTAGCTGCAGTTCAAGAGACCCAGTACTTC. It encodes CASSVAAVQETQYF. The chain couples TRBV9 to TRBJ2-5; D uncertain. V lost 0 bases and J lost 2, with 8 bases in between. The CDR3 is 14 amino acids. CDR1 and CDR2 from the germline V gene are SGDLS and YYNGEE. Full variable domain (missing parts from reference TRBV9 and TRBJ2-5): DSGVTQTPKHLITATGQRVTLRCSPRSGDLSVYWYQQSLDQGLQFLIQYYNGEERAKGNILERFSAQQFPDLHSELNLSSLELGDSALYFCASSVAAVQETQYFGPGTRLLVL.

The CDR3 loop is CASSQRDRRTEAFF. DNA for the CDR3: TGTGCCAGCAGCCAACGGGACAGAAGGACTGAAGCTTTCTTT. The genes are TRBV2 and TRBJ1-1; 7 bases agree with TRBD1. The germline V gene has CDR1 SNHLY and CDR2 FYNNEI. This CDR3 is 14 amino acids long. The V and J ends lost 6 bases and 5 bases, in that order; junction bases with no gene match: 9.

The gene calls are TRBV27 and TRBJ1-2, with D perhaps TRBD1 (5 bases). Germline CDR1 and CDR2: MNHEY and SMNVEV (reference sequence). The CDR3 loop spans 14 amino acids. V lost 2 bases and J lost 0, with 7 bases in between. Here the CDR3 DNA reads TGTGCCAGCAGTTTAGGGGCTTCTAACTATGGCTACACCTTC. Translating gives CASSLGASNYGYTF.

As to this clone: Other nucleotide sequences in the sample specify the same CDR3. The chain is built from TRBV2 and TRBJ1-5; weak D call: TRBD1 (6 bases). V dropped 4 bases and J dropped 6 bases, with 7 bases sitting between them. CDR1 is SNHLY, CDR2 FYNNEI, per germline. The CDR3 has 12 amino acids. The CDR3 sequence: CASSAGVQPQHF. DNA of the CDR3: TGTGCCAGCAGTGCAGGGGTTCAGCCCCAGCATTTT.

In this sample, this clone turned up once. The CDR3 sequence is CASSGTAIYEQYF. The CDR3 DNA follows: TGTGCCAGCTCAGGGACAGCTATCTACGAGCAGTACTTC. The V gene is TRBV18, the J gene TRBJ2-7; the match to TRBD1 covers 7 bases. V gave up 5 bases and J gave up 3 bases; unmatched junction bases: 4. This CDR3 is built from 13 residues. Germline CDR1 KGHSH, CDR2 LQKENI.

The chain employs TRBV10-3 and TRBJ1-5; 9 positions match TRBD1. Unmatched junction bases numbered 8, after V lost 0 bases and J lost 2 bases. CDR1 is ENHRY and CDR2 is SYGVKD in the germline V gene. The CDR3 totals 18 residues. The CDR3: CAISESKGGTGRNQPQHF. DNA of the CDR3: TGTGCCATCAGTGAGTCGAAAGGGGGGACAGGGCGCAATCAGCCCCAGCATTTT.

The chain is built from TRBV15 and TRBJ1-2; D remains unclear. The V and J ends lost 0 bases and 8 bases respectively, with 19 bases between them. The CDR3 covers 16 residues. Per the germline V gene, CDR1 is LNHNV and CDR2 is YYDKDF (reference sequence). The DNA of the CDR3 is TGTGCCACCAGCAGAGAGGAGAACCTCTCTGCGGGGGGCTACACCTTC. Residues: CATSREENLSAGGYTF.

The V call is TRBV28, the J call TRBJ2-3, with TRBD1 as a possible D gene (6 bases). The CDR3 has 15 amino acids. The V gene's germline CDR1 is MDHEN and CDR2 SYDVKM. The V end was cut by 9 bases, the J end by 3 bases, with 19 bases between. CDR3 region: CARKNTGCGTDTQYF. CDR3 nucleotide sequence: TGTGCCAGAAAAAATACAGGGTGTGGAACAGATACGCAGTATTTT.

The chain carries TRBV7-2 and TRBJ2-7; 10 bases align to TRBD2. This CDR3 has 15 residues. CDR1 and CDR2 (germline): SGHTA, FQGNSA. Trimming cost V 6 bases and J 2 bases; bases outside gene matches: 7. CDR3 nucleotide sequence: TGTGCCAGCAGGCCCAGCGGGGGGGCCACCTACGAGCAGTACTTC. This codes for CASRPSGGATYEQYF.

The chain uses TRBV12-3 or TRBV12-4 and TRBJ2-1; tentative D call: TRBD2 (5 bases). The CDR3 covers 13 residues. V gave up 3 bases and J gave up 6 bases, with 9 bases separating them. CDR3 amino acids: CASSFSGFNEQFF. Written as DNA, the CDR3 is TGTGCCAGCAGTTTTTCGGGGTTCAATGAGCAGTTCTTC.